Listed here are 2 T cell receptor beta chains from one sample, sequenced in a study of T-cell reconstitution after alpha-beta-depleted transplantation in children. As it was prepared, the TCRbeta library received unique molecular identifiers. TCRdb analysed the PCR reads with MiXCR anew, one entry per CDR3 protein. The table has about 240,000 distinct CDR3 sequences, under 30% seen once. Source: PBMCs, taken before TCRalphabeta/CD19-depleted stem cell transplant. These receptors were taken from a girl aged 2 to 10 with Fanconi anemia, due to receive a stem cell transplant.

The chain uses TRBV7-2 and TRBJ2-3; tentatively, D is TRBD1 or TRBD2 (6 bases each). CDR1 is SGHTA and CDR2 is FQGNSA in the germline V gene. The ends were cut back, 1 base at V and 1 base at J, with 12 bases in the middle. This CDR3 has 16 amino acids. This CDR3 is CASSLVGRGRTDTQYF. The CDR3 DNA sequence: TGTGCCAGCAGCTTAGTAGGCCGGGGGCGCACAGATACGCAGTATTTT.

This clonotype occurred many times. This sequence joins TRBV20-1 and TRBJ2-2, with D tentatively TRBD1 (6 bases). Germline CDR1 and CDR2: DFQATT and SNEGSKA (reference sequence). V lost 2 bases to trimming and J lost 5 bases, with 12 bases between them. The CDR3 totals 14 residues. CDR3 coding DNA: TGCAGTGCTAGAACCCCCAGGGGAACCGGGGAGCTGTTTTTT. It specifies CSARTPRGTGELFF.